Here is one TCR beta chain with its context. Allocation to cohorts depended on clinical history reported by the participants. Per the original data handling: Scientists estimated how many nucleated cells there were by amplifying reference gene primers. Only in-frame clones appear in the TCRdb table, and some are missing; sequencing was by immunoSEQ multiplex PCR. Clonal size and the V and J genes are those of that table, whereas D and trimming came from the DNA. The profile shows over 350,000 clones, around nine tenths of them singletons. These data belong to a study of blood T cell repertoires in COVID-19. Study-wide context: Acute-phase and convalescent COVID-19 samples originated in the United States, Italy and Spain. From T cells, B-cell-depleted T cells, or PBMCs came the material, which was cDNA or gDNA.

Germline V CDR1 and CDR2: SGHTS, YDEGEE. V lost 4 bases to trimming and J lost 3 bases, with 8 bases between them. This CDR3 has 14 amino acids. The clonotype was recovered from a woman aged 45-60 years who had recovered from COVID-19. The V gene is TRBV5-8, the J gene TRBJ1-6; no firm D call. The sequenced material came from PBMCs or T cells enriched from blood (not recorded which). Here the CDR3 reads CASSAGVYNSPLHF. The CDR3 nucleotides are TGTGCCAGCAGCGCGGGTGTCTATAATTCACCCCTCCACTTT.